Listed below are T cell receptor beta chains from one sample, sequenced in a study of OX40 agonist ivuxolimab in advanced cancers. TCRdb keeps only in-frame clones here, not all; method: immunoSEQ multiplex PCR. The sample holds 65,000 to 70,000 clones, roughly 91% seen once. The source was CD4+ or CD8+ T cells sorted from blood, collected in a trial of the OX40 agonist ivuxolimab. These receptors came from an adult with an advanced solid tumor such as melanoma, head and neck, liver or kidney cancer. Each CDR3 is given without its conserved first and last residue. Each record gives: V gene, CDR3 protein.

V gene: TRBV2
CDR3 protein: ASKQGTYEQY

V gene: TRBV5-4
CDR3 protein: ASSLPGRNTEAF

V gene: TRBV30
CDR3 protein: AWSYGQADYGYT

V gene: TRBV6-5
CDR3 protein: ASSPLDRGLNEQY

V gene: TRBV6-1
CDR3 protein: ASSEAPGFGTDTQY

V gene: TRBV6-4
CDR3 protein: ASSLTSGVPSGELF

V gene: TRBV28
CDR3 protein: ASKSTGWDEKLF

V gene: TRBV4-2
CDR3 protein: ASSQVAGSSYNEQF

V gene: TRBV15
CDR3 protein: ATSRDQGGNSGNTIY

V gene: TRBV5-8
CDR3 protein: ASSLGTGGRETQY

V gene: TRBV5-1
CDR3 protein: ASSLEGQGNQPQH

V gene: TRBV5-8
CDR3 protein: ASSFFAGGGNEQF

V gene: TRBV5-1
CDR3 protein: ASSSGWSEKLF

V gene: TRBV29-1
CDR3 protein: SVRPWGSSNTEAF

V gene: TRBV21-1
CDR3 protein: ASSKVPHPDRGGYT

V gene: TRBV7-9
CDR3 protein: ASSLAPGQGGWADTQY

V gene: TRBV6-1
CDR3 protein: ASSDIPRSGAGELF

V gene: TRBV6-1
CDR3 protein: ASSEGSGGRSYEQY

V gene: TRBV7-8
CDR3 protein: ASSSTGVYGYT

V gene: TRBV5-1
CDR3 protein: ASSLEGALNSPLH

V gene: TRBV10-1
CDR3 protein: ASSERQSSGNTIY

V gene: TRBV9
CDR3 protein: ASSFTSGGAPDEQF

V gene: TRBV11-1
CDR3 protein: ASSIIAGYADTQY

V gene: TRBV6-1
CDR3 protein: ASRGIQRKGDGYT

V gene: TRBV19
CDR3 protein: ASGSNEQF

V gene: TRBV30
CDR3 protein: AWTSGTGVFVGLSGELF

V gene: TRBV20-1
CDR3 protein: SPQDQETQY

V gene: TRBV11-2
CDR3 protein: ASSPGPIDVLT

V gene: TRBV6-5
CDR3 protein: ASSYGSGTRGDPQY

V gene: TRBV19
CDR3 protein: AISTSGGPTFEQY

V gene: TRBV5-6
CDR3 protein: ASGPLTLAEYNEQF

V gene: TRBV2
CDR3 protein: ASTSLTGGTGANVLT

V gene: TRBV9
CDR3 protein: ASSVAAPSDRYTGELF

V gene: TRBV5-1
CDR3 protein: ASSLGGPSTDTQY

V gene: TRBV5-1
CDR3 protein: ASSSQGGDSGNTIY

V gene: TRBV4-1
CDR3 protein: ASNKQLRGLGEAF

V gene: TRBV10-3
CDR3 protein: AISQGLEGNQPQH

V gene: TRBV11-2
CDR3 protein: ASSQWGRRIAGELF

V gene: TRBV18
CDR3 protein: ASSPPYTFYNEQF

V gene: TRBV30
CDR3 protein: AWATNYEQY

V gene: TRBV27
CDR3 protein: ASSLGGDSPQETQY

V gene: TRBV20-1
CDR3 protein: SAGQSYEQY

V gene: TRBV7-9
CDR3 protein: ASSLFPLGAEAF

V gene: TRBV6-1
CDR3 protein: ASRMTSGFTDTQY

V gene: TRBV5-1
CDR3 protein: ASSSATDPYEQY

V gene: TRBV30
CDR3 protein: AWSVGSGGEKQF

V gene: TRBV6-5
CDR3 protein: ASSYSGTSRPEQF

V gene: TRBV2
CDR3 protein: ASTPETGGRYGYT

V gene: TRBV7-3
CDR3 protein: ASRSSFADTQY

V gene: TRBV9
CDR3 protein: ASSVAGYGYT

V gene: TRBV9
CDR3 protein: ASSVDAGVTDTQY

V gene: TRBV7-2
CDR3 protein: ASSPSLGQPANYGYT

V gene: TRBV29-1
CDR3 protein: SVVGGALNTGELF

V gene: TRBV7-8
CDR3 protein: ASSPSRRYNEQF

V gene: TRBV19
CDR3 protein: ASSSKQGRSGLSNQPQH

V gene: TRBV11-2
CDR3 protein: ASSRREEAF

V gene: TRBV7-3
CDR3 protein: ASSPQGQGATEAF